One sample yielded the 24 T cell receptor beta chains listed below, sequenced in a study of blood T cell repertoires in COVID-19. Measured with immunoSEQ multiplex PCR; TCRdb has only the in-frame clones, and not every one. This table has more than 450,000 clones, roughly 87% appearing once. Sequencing was performed on PBMCs or T cells enriched from blood (not recorded which). These receptors originate from a woman under 30 who had recovered from COVID-19.

This clone was found once. The rearrangement uses TRBV2 and TRBJ2-7, with D perhaps matching TRBD2 (7 bases). From germline, CDR1 is SNHLY and CDR2 FYNNEI. The CDR3 loop spans 14 amino acids. Trimming left V 8 bases short and J 2 bases short, with 16 bases between. The CDR3 sequence: CASLGGRGTYEQYF. The DNA of the CDR3 is TGTGCCAGCCTGGGGGGGCGGGGTACCTACGAGCAGTACTTC.

The gene calls are TRBV18 and TRBJ1-2; 7 bases map to TRBD1. Trimming took 2 bases from V and 0 from J; bases not matched to a gene: 15. The CDR3 totals 19 residues. The V gene's germline CDR1 is KGHSH and CDR2 LQKENI. The DNA of the CDR3 is TGTGCCAGCTCACCAATCGGACAGGAGTCTTTAATAGCTAACTATGGCTACACCTTC. This encodes CASSPIGQESLIANYGYTF. Combining the CDR3 with reference TRBV18 and TRBJ1-2 gives the whole variable domain NAGVMQNPRHLVRRRGQEARLRCSPMKGHSHVYWYRQLPEEGLKFMVYLQKENIIDESGMPKERFSAEFPKEGPSILRIQQVVRGDSAAYFCASSPIGQESLIANYGYTFGSGTRLTVV.

The chain couples TRBV27 to TRBJ2-1; 11 bases line up with TRBD1. The CDR3 length is 17 residues. Germline lookup yields CDR1 MNHEY and CDR2 SMNVEV (reference sequence). V lost 5 bases to trimming and J lost 0 bases; unmatched junction nucleotides: 6. The CDR3 DNA sequence: TGTGCCAGCAGTATTCTTGGGACAGGGGGCTCCTACAATGAGCAGTTCTTC. Residues: CASSILGTGGSYNEQFF.

The rearrangement joins TRBV6-5 to TRBJ2-5; maybe TRBD1 (6 bases). The germline V gene has CDR1 MNHEY and CDR2 SVGAGI. The V gene lost 4 bases and the J gene lost 2 bases, with 11 bases spanning the gap. This CDR3 is built from 14 residues. The CDR3, as DNA: TGTGCCAGCAGTTCCCACAGGGAACAAGAGACCCAGTACTTC. Amino acids: CASSSHREQETQYF.

This chain uses TRBV29-1 with TRBJ2-7; tentatively, D is TRBD1 (6 bases). Germline values: CDR1 SQVTM, CDR2 ANQGSEA. The CDR3 extends over 14 amino acids. V lost 6 bases to trimming and J lost 0 bases, with 15 bases between them. CDR3 coding DNA: TGCAGCGTCGCAGGGGTACTGAGCTCCTACGAGCAGTACTTC. It is translated as CSVAGVLSSYEQYF.

The chain is built from TRBV12-3 or TRBV12-4 and TRBJ1-4; D perhaps matches TRBD1 (6 bases). Trimming took 5 bases from V and 7 from J, leaving 11 bases between them. The CDR3 covers 13 residues. CDR3 sequence reads: CASSSRGGEKLFF. In nucleotides, the CDR3 is TGTGCCAGCAGTAGCAGGGGTGGTGAAAAACTGTTTTTT.

The gene calls are TRBV2 and TRBJ1-2; D gene ambiguous. The CDR3 length is 14 residues. CDR1 SNHLY and CDR2 FYNNEI come from the germline V gene. V was clipped by 1 base and J by 1 base, with 7 bases between them. The CDR3 DNA follows: TGTGCCAGCAGTGAAGATGGAGATAACTATGGCTACACCTTC. Translated: CASSEDGDNYGYTF.

The chain is built from TRBV6-6 and TRBJ2-1, with D perhaps TRBD1 (6 bases). CDR1 and CDR2 from the germline V gene are MNHNY and SVGAGI (reference sequence). The length of the CDR3 is 15 residues. V was cut by 6 bases and J by 2 bases, with 14 bases left in between. CDR3 in DNA: TGTGCCAGCAGCGGGCTAAGGGGGACCTACAATGAGCAGTTCTTC. Translation gives CASSGLRGTYNEQFF.

The chain combines TRBV29-1 with TRBJ1-1; TRBD1 matches at 8 bases. The V gene's germline CDR1 is SQVTM and CDR2 ANQGSEA. V lost 0 bases, J lost 3 bases, and 15 bases stayed unmatched. This CDR3 region has 18 residues. The CDR3 spells CSVEDIGRGRFRYTEAFF. The CDR3 DNA is TGCAGCGTTGAAGATATCGGCAGGGGGCGTTTTAGGTACACTGAAGCTTTCTTT.

The V and J genes are TRBV11-1 and TRBJ1-1; D uncertain. V was shortened by 3 bases and J by 1 base, with 6 bases between the two germline ends. The CDR3 covers 13 residues. Germline V gene sequence: CDR1 SGHAT, CDR2 FQDESV (reference sequence). The CDR3, as DNA: TGTGCCAGCAGCTTCGGCGGGAACACTGAAGCTTTCTTT. Amino acids: CASSFGGNTEAFF. The full variable domain, rest sourced from reference TRBV11-1 and TRBJ1-1, is EAEVAQSPRYKITEKSQAVAFWCDPISGHATLYWYRQILGQGPELLVQFQDESVVDDSQLPKDRFSAERLKGVDSTLKIQPAELGDSAMYLCASSFGGNTEAFFGQGTRLTVV.

This chain joins TRBV7-2 and TRBJ2-3; 9 bases match TRBD2. Trimming at V came to 3 bases and at J to 4 bases, leaving 14 bases not matched to a gene. This CDR3 comprises 18 residues. The germline CDR1 and CDR2 sequences are SGHTA and FQGNSA. Written as DNA, the CDR3 is TGTGCCAGCAGCTTCCCCATGGGCGGGGGGGCCAAGGCAGATACGCAGTATTTT. The encoded protein is CASSFPMGGGAKADTQYF. Full variable domain (remainder filled in from reference TRBV7-2 and TRBJ2-3): GAGVSQSPSNKVTEKGKDVELRCDPISGHTALYWYRQSLGQGLEFLIYFQGNSAPDKSGLPSDRFSAERTGGSVSTLTIQRTQQEDSAVYLCASSFPMGGGAKADTQYFGPGTRLTVL.

The CDR3 is CASSFGIEGGSEAFF. Here the CDR3 DNA reads TGTGCCAGCAGTTTTGGGATAGAGGGTGGGTCTGAAGCTTTCTTT. The chain combines TRBV27 with TRBJ1-1; D not resolved. Per the germline V gene, CDR1 is MNHEY and CDR2 is SMNVEV (reference sequence). V lost 3 bases, J lost 6 bases, and 17 bases lay in between. The CDR3 spans 15 residues.

The rearrangement uses TRBV24-1 and TRBJ2-6, with 7 bases fitting TRBD1. V lost 9 bases and J lost 2; bases outside the gene matches: 6. Germline values: CDR1 KGHDR, CDR2 SFDVKD. The CDR3 sequence is 15 residues long. CDR3 nucleotide sequence: TGTGCCACCTCAGGGACAGCCGCTGGGGCCAACGTCCTGACTTTC. This gives the protein CATSGTAAGANVLTF.

The chain links TRBV30 to TRBJ1-2; no firm D call. Germline V CDR1 and CDR2: GTSNPN, SVGIG (reference sequence). V lost 2 bases to trimming and J lost 2 bases, with 6 bases between them. This CDR3 contains 12 residues. The CDR3 loop reads CAWSRENYGYTF. CDR3 sequence (DNA): TGTGCCTGGAGTCGGGAAAACTATGGCTACACCTTC.

The genes are TRBV2 and TRBJ2-3, with D tentatively TRBD2 (6 bases). CDR3 length: 14 residues. Trimming cost V 6 bases and J 5 bases, with 15 bases left between them. The germline gives CDR1 SNHLY, CDR2 FYNNEI. CDR3 in DNA: TGTGCCAGCAGCAGGGAGGCCCCAATAGATACGCAGTATTTT. It translates to CASSREAPIDTQYF.

A single count supports this clone. The rearrangement links TRBV5-1 to TRBJ1-6, with TRBD1 identical over 7 bases. The germline V gene has CDR1 SGHRS and CDR2 YFSETQ. V lost 2 bases to trimming and J lost 9 bases; unmatched junction nucleotides: 8. The CDR3 consists of 15 residues. The CDR3 bases are TGCGCCAGCAGCTTAAGCGTACAGGGGAGTTCACCCCTCCACTTT. Translated: CASSLSVQGSSPLHF.

V and J are TRBV29-1 and TRBJ1-1; 10 bases map to TRBD1. The CDR3 covers 12 residues. The V and J ends lost 6 bases and 10 bases, in that order; junction bases with no gene match: 8. CDR1 is SQVTM and CDR2 is ANQGSEA in the germline V gene. The CDR3 sequence: CSVTGGWEGAFF. CDR3 DNA: TGCAGCGTGACAGGGGGCTGGGAGGGAGCTTTCTTT.

The chain combines TRBV18 with TRBJ2-5; possible D gene TRBD2, 5 bases. V was trimmed by 3 bases and J by 4 bases, leaving 21 bases between them. The germline V gene has CDR1 KGHSH and CDR2 LQKENI. CDR3 length equals 17 residues. The CDR3 here is CASSPSSGPPAGETQYF. DNA of the CDR3: TGTGCCAGCTCACCTTCGTCGGGTCCCCCTGCGGGAGAGACCCAGTACTTC.

V usage is TRBV6-5 and J usage is TRBJ2-7; 7 bases are a match to TRBD1. V dropped 7 bases and J dropped 6; count of bases not matched to a gene: 6. Germline V gives CDR1 MNHEY, CDR2 SVGAGI. The CDR3 runs 12 residues. The DNA of the CDR3 is TGTGCCAGCAAACGACAGGGCCGCGAGCAGTACTTC. Its translation is CASKRQGREQYF.

The rearrangement joins TRBV7-6 to TRBJ2-7; tentative D call: TRBD1 (6 bases). CDR1 SGHVS and CDR2 FNYEAQ come from the germline V gene. This CDR3 comprises 13 residues. Trimming removed 0 bases from V and 5 bases from J, with 8 bases in between. Here the CDR3 DNA reads TGTGCCAGCAGCTTAGCTGCAGGGGACGAGCAGTACTTC. It encodes CASSLAAGDEQYF.

The CDR3 DNA reads as TGTGCCAGCAGCGTAGAAGGGGAGACAGGGGGTCCCAACACTGAAGCTTTCTTT. Its translation is CASSVEGETGGPNTEAFF. The chain employs TRBV9 and TRBJ1-1; 9 nucleotides agree with TRBD1. V trimming: 0 bases; J trimming: 2 bases; junction bases outside the gene matches: 11. Germline V gives CDR1 SGDLS, CDR2 YYNGEE. The CDR3 spans 18 residues.

This chain uses TRBV11-3 with TRBJ2-1, with D tentatively TRBD1 (5 bases). The germline V gene has CDR1 SGHNT and CDR2 YENEEA. The ends were cut back, 0 bases at V and 5 bases at J, with 5 bases in the middle. This CDR3 comprises 13 residues. CDR3 amino acids: CASSLETDNEQFF. DNA of the CDR3: TGTGCCAGCAGCTTAGAGACAGACAATGAGCAGTTCTTC.

V usage is TRBV11-2 and J usage is TRBJ2-1; D might be TRBD2 (6 bases). The germline V and J ends were trimmed by 6 bases and 9 bases, with 15 bases remaining between them. The germline V gene encodes CDR1 SGHAT and CDR2 FQNNGV. There are 13 residues in the CDR3. The CDR3 here is CASRLDYLGEQFF. In nucleotides, the CDR3 is TGTGCCAGCAGGTTGGACTATCTGGGTGAGCAGTTCTTC.

The gene calls are TRBV2 and TRBJ2-3; D possibly corresponds to TRBD1 (6 bases). This CDR3 spans 14 amino acids. V was pared by 10 bases and J by 4 bases, with 18 bases between. The germline V gene encodes CDR1 SNHLY and CDR2 FYNNEI. The CDR3 reads CATETDSLADTQYF. The DNA for the CDR3 is TGTGCCACCGAAACGGACAGCTTGGCAGATACGCAGTATTTT.